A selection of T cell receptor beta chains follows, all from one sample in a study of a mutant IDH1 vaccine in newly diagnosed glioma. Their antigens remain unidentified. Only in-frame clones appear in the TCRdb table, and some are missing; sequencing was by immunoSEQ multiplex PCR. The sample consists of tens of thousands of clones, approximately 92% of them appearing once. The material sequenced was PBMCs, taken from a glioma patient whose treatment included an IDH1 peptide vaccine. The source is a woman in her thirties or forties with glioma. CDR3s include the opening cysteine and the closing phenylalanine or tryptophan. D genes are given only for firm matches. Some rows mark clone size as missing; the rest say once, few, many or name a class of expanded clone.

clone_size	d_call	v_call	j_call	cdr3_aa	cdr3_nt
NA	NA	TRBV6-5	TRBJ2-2	CASSDLANTGELFF	TGTGCCAGCAGTGACCTTGCGAACACCGGGGAGCTGTTTTTT
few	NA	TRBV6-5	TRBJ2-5	CASSYIPGPQETQYF	TGTGCCAGCAGTTACATTCCGGGCCCCCAAGAGACCCAGTACTTC
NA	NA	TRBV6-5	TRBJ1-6	CASSLNRERSPLHF	TGTGCCAGCAGTTTAAACAGGGAGAGGTCACCCCTCCACTTT
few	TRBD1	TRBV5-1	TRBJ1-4	CASSPLGTVNEKLFF	TGCGCCAGCAGCCCGTTGGGGACAGTAAATGAAAAACTGTTTTTT
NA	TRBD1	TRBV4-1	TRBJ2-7	CASSPQGGSYEQYF	TGCGCCAGCAGCCCGCAAGGGGGCTCGTACGAGCAGTACTTC
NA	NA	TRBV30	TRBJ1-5	CAWSMGTAEPQHF	TGTGCCTGGAGTATGGGGACGGCAGAGCCCCAGCATTTT
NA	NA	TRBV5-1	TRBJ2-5	CASSLVGLPEETQYF	TGCGCCAGCAGCTTGGTAGGTCTACCGGAAGAGACCCAGTACTTC
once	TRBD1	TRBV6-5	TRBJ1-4	CASSGDSVNEKLFF	TGTGCCAGCAGTGGGGACAGTGTCAATGAAAAACTGTTTTTT
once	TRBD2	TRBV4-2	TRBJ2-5	CASSQGTGLAGEETQYF	TGTGCCAGCAGCCAAGGGACGGGACTAGCGGGGGAAGAGACCCAGTACTTC
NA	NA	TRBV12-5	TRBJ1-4	CASGLGVDREKLFF	TGTGCTAGTGGTTTAGGGGTGGACCGTGAAAAACTGTTTTTT
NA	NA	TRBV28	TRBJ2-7	CASSLGSLSYEQYF	TGTGCCAGCAGTTTGGGCAGCCTCTCCTACGAGCAGTACTTC
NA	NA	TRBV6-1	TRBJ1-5	CASSEPGRVDQPQHF	TGTGCCAGCAGTGAACCGGGTCGGGTCGATCAGCCCCAGCATTTT
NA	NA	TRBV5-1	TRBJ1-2	CASSLAGSGIYGYTF	TGCGCCAGCAGCCTTGCAGGGAGCGGGATCTATGGCTACACCTTC
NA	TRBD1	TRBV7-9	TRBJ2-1	CASSRGQGGNEQFF	TGTGCCAGCAGCAGGGGACAGGGCGGAAATGAGCAGTTCTTC
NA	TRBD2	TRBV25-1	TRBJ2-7	CASRRGYEQYF	TGTGCCAGCAGGCGGGGGTACGAGCAGTACTTC
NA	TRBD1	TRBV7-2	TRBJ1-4	CASKGTATNEKLFF	TGTGCCAGCAAAGGGACAGCAACTAATGAAAAACTGTTTTTT
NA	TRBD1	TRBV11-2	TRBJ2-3	CASSLGGRGRAPDTQYF	TGTGCCAGCAGCTTAGGTGGCAGGGGGCGGGCCCCAGATACGCAGTATTTT
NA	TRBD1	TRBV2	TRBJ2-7	CASSVWRQGTSYEQYF	TGTGCCAGCAGTGTTTGGAGACAGGGGACCTCCTACGAGCAGTACTTC
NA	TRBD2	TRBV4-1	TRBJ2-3	CASSQATSGGTDTQYF	TGCGCCAGCAGCCAGGCGACTAGCGGGGGCACAGATACGCAGTATTTT
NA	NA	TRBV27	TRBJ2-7	CASSLGRGVLYEQYF	TGTGCCAGCAGTTTAGGCAGGGGGGTTCTCTACGAGCAGTACTTC
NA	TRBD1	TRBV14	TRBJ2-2	CASSQGQTNTGELFF	TGTGCCAGCAGCCAGGGACAGACGAACACCGGGGAGCTGTTTTTT
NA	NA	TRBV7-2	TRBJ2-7	CASSPPQSAEQYF	TGTGCCAGCAGCCCGCCCCAGTCCGCCGAGCAGTACTTC
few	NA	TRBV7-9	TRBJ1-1	CASSFDQGYTEAFF	TGTGCCAGCAGCTTCGACCAGGGATACACTGAAGCTTTCTTT
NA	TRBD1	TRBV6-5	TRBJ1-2	CASSADRNYGYTF	TGTGCCAGCAGTGCGGACAGGAACTATGGCTACACCTTC
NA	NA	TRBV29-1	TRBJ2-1	CSVEGSPFGRGPYNEQFF	TGCAGCGTTGAAGGTTCCCCTTTCGGGAGAGGCCCCTACAATGAGCAGTTCTTC
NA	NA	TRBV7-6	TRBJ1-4	CASSDVPAGKLFF	TGTGCCAGCAGCGATGTTCCCGCGGGGAAACTGTTTTTT
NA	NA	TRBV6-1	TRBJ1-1	CASSEAISYMFF	TGTGCCAGCAGTGAAGCGATTTCCTACATGTTCTTT